This T cell receptor beta chain was profiled in a study of T cells in localized non-small cell lung cancer. Generated by immunoSEQ multiplex PCR, the TCRdb table keeps only in-frame clones and is missing some. The data show about 23,000 clones, roughly 87% seen once. The sequences come from peripheral blood, collected before any cancer treatment. The clonotype originates from a male donor at least 60 years old with stage I squamous cell lung carcinoma.

This CDR3 reads CASSTPTGSYSNQPQHF. The CDR3 DNA is TGTGCCAGTAGTACCCCCACAGGGAGCTATAGCAATCAGCCCCAGCATTTT. The chain recombines TRBV19 with TRBJ1-5; D is perhaps TRBD1 (6 bases). V was pared by 4 bases and J by 0 bases, with 16 bases between. The CDR3 has 17 residues. Germline V lookup: CDR1 LNHDA, CDR2 SQIVND (reference sequence).